These 18 T cell receptor beta chains came from one sample sequenced in a study of blood T cells in healthy people across ages. A J-beta primer mix and a sample-barcoded 5' primer were used in a second PCR of roughly 7 to 12 cycles. Each CDR3 protein is one row after TCRdb ran MiXCR on the 5' RACE reads. The table includes some 1.8 million distinct CDR3 sequences, about 39% detected once. The sequenced sample consisted of blood. Receptors originate from a human donor in good health.

CDR3 sequence (DNA): TGCGCCAGCAGCTTGGACAGGAGTACCACTGAAGCTTTCTTT. Translating it yields CASSLDRSTTEAFF. The chain combines TRBV5-1 with TRBJ1-1, with TRBD1 as a possible D gene (5 bases). Trimming stripped 0 bases from V and 4 bases from J, with 10 bases between. The CDR3 totals 14 residues. Germline V gene sequence: CDR1 SGHRS, CDR2 YFSETQ.

This clonotype was seen a handful of times. This chain uses TRBV24-1 with TRBJ2-1; D gene uncertain. This CDR3 contains 14 residues. V gave up 5 bases and J gave up 7 bases, with 14 bases separating them. Germline V gives CDR1 KGHDR, CDR2 SFDVKD. The CDR3 sequence: CATSGRATWNEQFF. The CDR3, as DNA: TGTGCCACCAGTGGCCGGGCGACGTGGAATGAGCAGTTCTTC.

This sequence joins TRBV29-1 and TRBJ2-1; D might be TRBD1 (7 bases). V lost 3 bases to trimming and J lost 4 bases, with 13 bases between them. Germline CDR1 reads SQVTM; CDR2 reads ANQGSEA. The CDR3 sequence is 14 residues long. The CDR3 region is CSVEGGQTYNEQFF. CDR3 bases: TGCAGCGTTGAGGGGGGACAGACATACAATGAGCAGTTCTTC.

The CDR3 DNA reads TGTGCCAGCTCCATTACAGGAGATTCACCCCTCCACTTT. Translating gives CASSITGDSPLHF. The chain employs TRBV6-2 or TRBV6-3 and TRBJ1-6; tentatively, D is TRBD1 (5 bases). The CDR3 is 13 residues long. Trimming shortened V by 8 bases and J by 8 bases, and 13 bases separated the two germline ends. The V gene's germline CDR1 is MNHEY and CDR2 SVGEGT.

This clonotype was counted a few times. One junction end disagrees with the germline gene, perhaps due to a read error. V is TRBV18 and J is TRBJ1-4; 8 positions agree with TRBD1. Germline values: CDR1 KGHSH, CDR2 LQKENI. The CDR3 sequence is 15 residues long. The CDR3 spells CASSPRDRRNEKPFF. In DNA form, the CDR3 reads TGTGCCAGCTCCCCGAGGGACAGGCGGAATGAAAAACCGTTTTTT.

The chain couples TRBV6-6 to TRBJ1-5, with 9 bases lining up with TRBD1. This CDR3 region has 16 residues. Germline trimming cut 5 bases from V and 7 bases from J; bases unmatched to any gene: 12. Germline CDR1 MNHNY, CDR2 SVGAGI (reference sequence). The CDR3 sequence: CASSPSQGARGQPQHF. As DNA, the CDR3 is TGTGCCAGCAGTCCTTCACAGGGGGCGCGTGGGCAGCCCCAGCATTTT.

This clonotype appeared a few times. A much larger clone differs from this one at a single base, so this may be a read error. The chain joins TRBV6-2 or TRBV6-3 to TRBJ2-1, with D possibly called TRBD1 or TRBD2 (6 bases each). The CDR3 is made up of 14 amino acids. Germline V gene sequence: CDR1 MNHEY, CDR2 SVGEGT. This chain's CDR3 is CAGSYGGLNNEQFF. The DNA for the CDR3 is TGTGCCGGCAGTTACGGGGGCCTAAATAATGAGCAGTTCTTC.

The chain employs TRBV3-1 and TRBJ2-5; 10 nucleotides line up with TRBD2. This CDR3 spans 15 amino acids. CDR1 and CDR2 from the germline V gene are LGHDT and YNNKEL (reference sequence). Trimming removed 3 bases from V and 4 bases from J; junction bases left unmatched: 5. DNA of the CDR3: TGTGCCAGCAGCCAGGGACTAGCGATCGGAGAGACCCAGTACTTC. Encoded protein: CASSQGLAIGETQYF.

V usage is TRBV15 and J usage is TRBJ2-5; the match to TRBD1 covers 7 bases. This CDR3 comprises 15 residues. Germline V gene lookup returns CDR1 LNHNV and CDR2 YYDKDF (reference sequence). The V gene end was trimmed by 5 bases and the J gene end by 2 bases; junction bases not matched to a gene: 8. The CDR3 sequence is CATSRPGQTQETQYF. CDR3 DNA sequence: TGTGCCACCAGCCGGCCGGGACAGACACAAGAGACCCAGTACTTC.

The chain joins TRBV29-1 to TRBJ1-4, with 7 bases lining up with TRBD1. This CDR3 contains 13 residues. After removal of 3 bases from V and 7 bases from J, the junction contained 5 bases not matched to a gene. CDR1 SQVTM and CDR2 ANQGSEA come from the germline V gene. CDR3 region: CSVEQGGSEKLFF. CDR3 nucleotide sequence: TGCAGCGTTGAGCAGGGGGGGAGTGAAAAACTGTTTTTT.

This CDR3 reads CASSFGKGQIRTDTQYF. The CDR3 nucleotides are TGCGCCAGCAGCTTTGGGAAAGGACAGATCCGCACAGATACGCAGTATTTT. J is TRBJ2-3 and V is TRBV5-1; maybe TRBD1 (6 bases). With 2 bases removed from V and 1 base from J, the gap between germline ends came to 17 bases. Germline values: CDR1 SGHRS, CDR2 YFSETQ. The CDR3 covers 17 residues.

In its sample, this clonotype was seen many times. V is TRBV4-3 and J is TRBJ2-5, with TRBD1 as a possible D gene (6 bases). The CDR3 is 15 amino acids. Trimming cost V 4 bases and J 1 base, with 13 bases left between them. Germline V CDR1 and CDR2: LGHNA, YSLEER. Written as DNA, the CDR3 is TGCGCCAGCAGCCCCCAAAGGGGGACCCAAGAGACCCAGTACTTC. Translation gives CASSPQRGTQETQYF.

A few counts support this clonotype. The chain has TRBV20-1 and TRBJ2-7; TRBD1 is a possible D gene (5 bases). Trimming left V 7 bases short and J 0 bases short, with 16 bases between. CDR1 and CDR2 from the germline V gene are DFQATT and SNEGSKA (reference sequence). CDR3 size: 14 residues. The CDR3 DNA sequence: TGCAGTGGGTATCAAGGGGTGAACTCCTACGAGCAGTACTTC. Translated, it gives CSGYQGVNSYEQYF.

V gene TRBV7-2 combines with J gene TRBJ2-1; D is unresolved. Per germline, CDR1 SGHTA and CDR2 FQGNSA. V was clipped by 0 bases and J by 10 bases, with 10 bases between them. The CDR3 length is 13 residues. CDR3 sequence (DNA): TGTGCCAGCAGCTTAGCCCCGATGGGGGAGCAGTTCTTC. It is translated as CASSLAPMGEQFF.

This clonotype was detected many times. The gene calls are TRBV29-1 and TRBJ2-4; D unresolved. The CDR3 is 13 residues long. Germline CDR1 and CDR2: SQVTM and ANQGSEA. The V and J ends lost 7 bases and 6 bases respectively, with 16 bases between them. CDR3 sequence reads: CSAGAKGPNIQYF. As DNA, the CDR3 is TGCAGCGCCGGCGCCAAGGGCCCAAACATTCAGTACTTC.

This sequence joins TRBV7-2 and TRBJ1-1, with no clear D. CDR1 is SGHTA and CDR2 is FQGNSA in the germline V gene. This CDR3 is built from 14 residues. V lost 2 bases, J lost 2 bases, and 9 bases lay in between. CDR3 in DNA: TGTGCCAGCAGCTTAAAGCGGTCTAACACTGAAGCTTTCTTT. The encoded protein is CASSLKRSNTEAFF.

The chain couples TRBV7-2 to TRBJ1-2, with D perhaps matching TRBD1 (6 bases). The CDR3 sequence is 14 residues long. The germline gives CDR1 SGHTA, CDR2 FQGNSA. Trimming took 9 bases from V and 6 from J, leaving 20 bases between them. This chain's CDR3 is CASRAAGAGHGYTF. In DNA form, the CDR3 reads TGTGCCAGTCGGGCTGCAGGGGCAGGGCATGGCTACACCTTC.

The chain's CDR3 is CAISEAGETQYF. The CDR3 DNA sequence: TGTGCCATCAGTGAGGCTGGGGAGACCCAGTACTTC. The V gene is TRBV10-3, the J gene TRBJ2-7, with D hard to call. The end of the DNA is better explained by TRBJ2-5, so the J call may be wrong. The CDR3 is 12 amino acids. Germline assignment: CDR1 ENHRY and CDR2 SYGVKD.